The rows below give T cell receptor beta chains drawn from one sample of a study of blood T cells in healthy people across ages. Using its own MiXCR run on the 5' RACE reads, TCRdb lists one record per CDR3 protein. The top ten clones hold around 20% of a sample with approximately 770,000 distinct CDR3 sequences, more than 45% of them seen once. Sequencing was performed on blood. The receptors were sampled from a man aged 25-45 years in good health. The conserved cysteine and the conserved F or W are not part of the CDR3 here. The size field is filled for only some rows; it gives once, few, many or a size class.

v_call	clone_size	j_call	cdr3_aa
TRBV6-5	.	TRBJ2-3	ASSSAVQGDTQY
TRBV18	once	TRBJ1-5	ASASRETGQPQH
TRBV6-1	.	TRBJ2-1	AGNHSPDRPGNEQF
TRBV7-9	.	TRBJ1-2	ASSPPSGTGKRGYT
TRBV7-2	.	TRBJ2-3	ASSPVVAASTDTQY
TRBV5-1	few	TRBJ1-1	ASTLRDTNTEAF
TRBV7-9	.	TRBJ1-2	ASSSSWEGDGYT
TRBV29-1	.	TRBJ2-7	SVGTRFTYEQY
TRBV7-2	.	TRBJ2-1	TSSSTPGTSSYNEQF
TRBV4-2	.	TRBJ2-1	ASSLEEGRDEQF
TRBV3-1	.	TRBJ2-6	ASSRPTGSGANVLT
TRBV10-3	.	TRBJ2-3	AFRSSSGNTDTQY
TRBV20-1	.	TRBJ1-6	SALGQGHNSPLH
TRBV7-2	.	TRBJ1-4	ASSRSTGGNEKLF
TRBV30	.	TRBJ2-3	AWSKQGADTQY
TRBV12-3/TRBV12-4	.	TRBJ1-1	ASSDRGWNTEAF
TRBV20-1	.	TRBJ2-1	SAKNFNLF
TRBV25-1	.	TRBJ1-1	TTLNGRNTEAF
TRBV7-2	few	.	ASSLVIAGVETQY
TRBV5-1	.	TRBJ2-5	ASSLRPGGQETQY
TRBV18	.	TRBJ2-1	ASSPPTGGNNEQF
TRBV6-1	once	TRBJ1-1	ASSESPMNTEAF
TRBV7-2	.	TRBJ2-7	ASSSERGYPYEQY
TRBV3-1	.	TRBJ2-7	ASSQVAGAPAEQY
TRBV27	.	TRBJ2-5	ASSQISLETQY
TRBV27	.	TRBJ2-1	ASSWGLGTDNEQF
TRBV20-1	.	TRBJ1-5	SAREYSANQPQH
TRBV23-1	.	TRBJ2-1	ASSQGDRGDNEQF
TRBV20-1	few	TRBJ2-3	SARDRDRGTDTQY